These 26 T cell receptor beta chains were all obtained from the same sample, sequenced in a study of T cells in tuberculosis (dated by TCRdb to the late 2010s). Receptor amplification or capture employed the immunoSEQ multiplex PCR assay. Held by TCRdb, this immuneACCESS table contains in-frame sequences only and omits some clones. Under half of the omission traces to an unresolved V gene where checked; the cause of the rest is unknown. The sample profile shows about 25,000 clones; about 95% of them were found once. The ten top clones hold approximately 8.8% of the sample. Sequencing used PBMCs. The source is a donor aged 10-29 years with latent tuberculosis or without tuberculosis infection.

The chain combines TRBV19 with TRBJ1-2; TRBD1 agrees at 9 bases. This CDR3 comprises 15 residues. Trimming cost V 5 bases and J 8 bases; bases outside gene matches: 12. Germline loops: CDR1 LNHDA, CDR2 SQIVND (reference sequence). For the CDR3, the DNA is TGTGCCAGTAGTTCGAGAGGACAGGGGAGAGGAGGCTACACCTTC. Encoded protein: CASSSRGQGRGGYTF.

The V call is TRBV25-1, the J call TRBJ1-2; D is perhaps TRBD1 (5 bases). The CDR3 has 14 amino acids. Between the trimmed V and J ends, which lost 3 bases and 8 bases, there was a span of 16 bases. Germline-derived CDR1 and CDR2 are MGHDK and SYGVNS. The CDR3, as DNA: TGTGCCAGCAGTGACGCGTCGGGGGTCGGGGGCTACACCTTC. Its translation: CASSDASGVGGYTF.

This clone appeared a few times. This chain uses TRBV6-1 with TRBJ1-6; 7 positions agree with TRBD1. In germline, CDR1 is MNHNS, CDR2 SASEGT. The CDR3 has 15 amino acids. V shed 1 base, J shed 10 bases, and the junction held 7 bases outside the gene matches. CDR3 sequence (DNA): TGTGCCAGCAGTGAAGTGGTCAGGGGGGAATCACCCCTCCACTTT. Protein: CASSEVVRGESPLHF.

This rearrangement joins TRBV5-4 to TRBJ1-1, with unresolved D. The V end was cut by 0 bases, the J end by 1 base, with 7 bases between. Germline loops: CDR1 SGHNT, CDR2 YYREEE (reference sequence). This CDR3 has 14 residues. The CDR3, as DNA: TGTGCCAGCAGCTTGGCGGTGCCGAACACTGAAGCTTTCTTT. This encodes CASSLAVPNTEAFF. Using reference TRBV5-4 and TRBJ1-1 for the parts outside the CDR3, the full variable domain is ETGVTQSPTHLIKTRGQQVTLRCSSQSGHNTVSWYQQALGQGPQFIFQYYREEENGRGNFPPRFSGLQFPNYSSELNVNALELDDSALYLCASSLAVPNTEAFFGQGTRLTVV.

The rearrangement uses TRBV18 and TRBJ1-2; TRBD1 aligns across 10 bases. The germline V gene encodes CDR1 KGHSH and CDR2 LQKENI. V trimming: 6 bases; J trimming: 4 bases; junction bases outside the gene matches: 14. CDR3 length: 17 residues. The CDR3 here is CASSRDRGKVKGYGYTF. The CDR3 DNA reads TGTGCCAGCTCCCGGGACAGGGGCAAGGTTAAGGGCTATGGCTACACCTTC.

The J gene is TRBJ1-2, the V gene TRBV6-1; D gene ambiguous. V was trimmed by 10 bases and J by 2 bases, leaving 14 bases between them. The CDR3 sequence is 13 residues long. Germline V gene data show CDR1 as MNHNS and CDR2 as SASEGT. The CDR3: CATNPRVNYGYTF. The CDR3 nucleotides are TGTGCCACCAATCCGAGGGTAAACTATGGCTACACCTTC.

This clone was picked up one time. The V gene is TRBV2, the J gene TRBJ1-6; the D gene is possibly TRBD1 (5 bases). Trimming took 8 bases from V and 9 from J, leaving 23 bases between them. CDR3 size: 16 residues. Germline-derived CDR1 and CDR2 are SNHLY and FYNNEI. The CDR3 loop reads CASRGSRRVSGSPLHF. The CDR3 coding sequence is TGTGCCAGCCGGGGGTCCCGCAGGGTTTCGGGTTCACCCCTCCACTTT. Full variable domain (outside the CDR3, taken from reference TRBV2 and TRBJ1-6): EPEVTQTPSHQVTQMGQEVILRCVPISNHLYFYWYRQILGQKVEFLVSFYNNEISEKSEIFDDQFSVERPDGSNFTLKIRSTKLEDSAMYFCASRGSRRVSGSPLHFGNGTRLTVT.

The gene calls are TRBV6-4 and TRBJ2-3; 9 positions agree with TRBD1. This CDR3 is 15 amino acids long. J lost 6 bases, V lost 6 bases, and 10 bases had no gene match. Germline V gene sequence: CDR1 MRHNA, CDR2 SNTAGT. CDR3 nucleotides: TGTGCCAGCAGCCCCGGGACAGGGTCTTTGGATACGCAGTATTTT. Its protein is CASSPGTGSLDTQYF.

The CDR3 loop is CASSPGQTYEQYV. CDR3 bases: TGTGCCAGCAGTCCGGGACAGACCTACGAGCAGTACGTC. The rearrangement joins TRBV27 to TRBJ2-7, with 7 bases lining up with TRBD1. Trimming took 5 bases from V and 2 from J; bases not matched to a gene: 3. Per germline, CDR1 MNHEY and CDR2 SMNVEV (reference sequence). The CDR3 runs 13 residues.

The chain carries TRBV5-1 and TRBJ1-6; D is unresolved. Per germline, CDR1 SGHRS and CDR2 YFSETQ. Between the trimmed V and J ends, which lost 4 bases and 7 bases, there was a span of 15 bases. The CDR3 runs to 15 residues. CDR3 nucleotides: TGCGCCAGCAGCCCTTCGGTGACGGGGAATTCACCCCTCCACTTT. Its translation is CASSPSVTGNSPLHF.

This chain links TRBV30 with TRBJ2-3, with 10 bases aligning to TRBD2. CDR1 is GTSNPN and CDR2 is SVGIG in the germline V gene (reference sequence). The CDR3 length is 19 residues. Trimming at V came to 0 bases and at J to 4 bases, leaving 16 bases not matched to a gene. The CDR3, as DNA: TGTGCCTGGAGTGTATCTTCTCGGGAGCGGGGGGGAGTGGCAGATACGCAGTATTTT. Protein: CAWSVSSRERGGVADTQYF.

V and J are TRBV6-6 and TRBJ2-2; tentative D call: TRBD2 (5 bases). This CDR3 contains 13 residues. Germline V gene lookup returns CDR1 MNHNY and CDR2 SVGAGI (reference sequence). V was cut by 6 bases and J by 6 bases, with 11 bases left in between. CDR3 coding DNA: TGTGCCAGCAGCCGAACCGGGGCCGGGGAGCTGTTTTTT. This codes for CASSRTGAGELFF.

The chain's CDR3 is CASSTTGEQYV. As DNA, the CDR3 is TGTGCCAGCAGTACTACAGGGGAGCAGTACGTC. The chain links TRBV6-1 to TRBJ2-7; a possible D gene is TRBD1 (6 bases). Trimming removed 5 bases from V and 7 bases from J, with 9 bases in between. Germline assignment: CDR1 MNHNS and CDR2 SASEGT. This CDR3 is 11 amino acids long.

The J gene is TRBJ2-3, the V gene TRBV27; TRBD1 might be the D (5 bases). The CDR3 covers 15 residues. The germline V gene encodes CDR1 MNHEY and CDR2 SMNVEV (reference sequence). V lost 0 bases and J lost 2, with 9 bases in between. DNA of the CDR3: TGTGCCAGCAGTTTATCAGGGGTCTTCACAGATACGCAGTATTTT. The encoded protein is CASSLSGVFTDTQYF.

The CDR3, as DNA: TGCGCCAGCAGTCCCAGGGGTCGATCCGGGACAGGGGGCCCCTACGAGCAGTACGTC. This translates into CASSPRGRSGTGGPYEQYV. The V and J genes are TRBV23-1 and TRBJ2-7; 12 bases map to TRBD1. TRBV23-1 is an ORF, with its function uncertain. This CDR3 is 19 amino acids long. V gave up 4 bases and J gave up 2 bases; unmatched junction bases: 15.

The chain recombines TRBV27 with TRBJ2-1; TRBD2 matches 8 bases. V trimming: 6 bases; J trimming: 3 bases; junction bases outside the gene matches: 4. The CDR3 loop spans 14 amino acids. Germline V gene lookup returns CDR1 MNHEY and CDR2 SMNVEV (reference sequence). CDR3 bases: TGTGCCAGCAGCTATCGGGGGGGCTACAATGAGCAGTTCTTC. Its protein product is CASSYRGGYNEQFF.

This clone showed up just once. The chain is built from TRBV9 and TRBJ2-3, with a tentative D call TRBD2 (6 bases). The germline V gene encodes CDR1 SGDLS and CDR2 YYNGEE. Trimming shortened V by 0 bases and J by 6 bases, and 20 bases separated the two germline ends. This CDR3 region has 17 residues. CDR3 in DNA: TGTGCCAGCAGCGTAGCAGCGGCGGGGCCTCTCACGGATACGCAGTATTTT. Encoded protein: CASSVAAAGPLTDTQYF.

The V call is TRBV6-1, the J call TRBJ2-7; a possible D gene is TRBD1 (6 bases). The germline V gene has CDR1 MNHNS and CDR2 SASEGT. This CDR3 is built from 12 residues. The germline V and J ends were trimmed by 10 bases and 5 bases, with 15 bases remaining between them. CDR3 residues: CAITTGIHEQYF. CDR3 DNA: TGTGCCATCACGACAGGTATCCACGAGCAGTACTTC.

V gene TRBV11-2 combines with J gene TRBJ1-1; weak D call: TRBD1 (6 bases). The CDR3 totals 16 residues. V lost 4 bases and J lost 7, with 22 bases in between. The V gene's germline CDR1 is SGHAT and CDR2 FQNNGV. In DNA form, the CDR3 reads TGTGCCAGCAGCTCCAGAGGCGGGGGGGCGTTTGATGAAGCTTTCTTT. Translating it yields CASSSRGGGAFDEAFF. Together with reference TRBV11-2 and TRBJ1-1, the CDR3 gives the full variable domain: EAGVAQSPRYKIIEKRQSVAFWCNPISGHATLYWYQQILGQGPKLLIQFQNNGVVDDSQLPKDRFSAERLKGVDSTLKIQPAKLEDSAVYLCASSSRGGGAFDEAFFGQGTRLTVV.

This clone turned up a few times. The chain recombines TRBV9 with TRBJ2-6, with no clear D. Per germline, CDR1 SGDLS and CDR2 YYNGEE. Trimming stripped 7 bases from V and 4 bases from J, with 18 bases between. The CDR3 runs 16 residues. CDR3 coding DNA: TGTGCCAGCCCAGAATCCCCATATCCGGGGGCCAACGTCCTGACTTTC. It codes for CASPESPYPGANVLTF.

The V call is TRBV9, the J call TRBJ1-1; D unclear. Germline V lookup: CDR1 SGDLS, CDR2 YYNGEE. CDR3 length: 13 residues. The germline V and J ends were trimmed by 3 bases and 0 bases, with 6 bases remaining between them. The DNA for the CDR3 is TGTGCCAGCAGCGCCGTCCTGAACACTGAAGCTTTCTTT. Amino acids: CASSAVLNTEAFF.

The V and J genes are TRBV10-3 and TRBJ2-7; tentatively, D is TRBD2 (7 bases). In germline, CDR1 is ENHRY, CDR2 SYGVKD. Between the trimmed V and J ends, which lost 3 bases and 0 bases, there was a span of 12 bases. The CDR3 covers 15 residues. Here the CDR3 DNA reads TGTGCCATCAGTGATACGGGGGGCCGCTCCTACGAGCAGTACTTC. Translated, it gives CAISDTGGRSYEQYF.

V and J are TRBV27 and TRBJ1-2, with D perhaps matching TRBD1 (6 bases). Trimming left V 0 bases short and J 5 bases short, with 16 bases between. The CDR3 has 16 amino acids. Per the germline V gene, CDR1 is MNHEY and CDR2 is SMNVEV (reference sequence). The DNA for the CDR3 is TGTGCCAGCAGTTTATCTCAAGTGGACAGTTCATATGGCTACACCTTC. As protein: CASSLSQVDSSYGYTF.

CDR3: CASSERDTIYF. In DNA form, the CDR3 reads TGTGCCAGCAGTGAACGGGACACCATATATTTT. The chain uses TRBV2 and TRBJ1-3; no firm D call. V was cut by 2 bases and J by 8 bases, with 4 bases left in between. The CDR3 spans 11 residues. Germline assignment: CDR1 SNHLY and CDR2 FYNNEI.

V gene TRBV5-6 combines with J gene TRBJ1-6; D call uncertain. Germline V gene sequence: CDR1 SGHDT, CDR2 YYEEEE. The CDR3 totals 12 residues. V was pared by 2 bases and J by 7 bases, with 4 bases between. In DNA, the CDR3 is TGTGCCAGCAGCTTAGAGAATTCACCCCTCCACTTT. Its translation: CASSLENSPLHF.

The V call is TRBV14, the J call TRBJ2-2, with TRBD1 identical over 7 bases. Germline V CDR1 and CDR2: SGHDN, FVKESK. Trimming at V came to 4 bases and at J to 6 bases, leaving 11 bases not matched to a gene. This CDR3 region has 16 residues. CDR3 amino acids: CASSRFTGALPGELFF. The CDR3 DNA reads TGTGCCAGCAGCCGCTTCACAGGGGCCCTTCCCGGGGAGCTGTTTTTT.